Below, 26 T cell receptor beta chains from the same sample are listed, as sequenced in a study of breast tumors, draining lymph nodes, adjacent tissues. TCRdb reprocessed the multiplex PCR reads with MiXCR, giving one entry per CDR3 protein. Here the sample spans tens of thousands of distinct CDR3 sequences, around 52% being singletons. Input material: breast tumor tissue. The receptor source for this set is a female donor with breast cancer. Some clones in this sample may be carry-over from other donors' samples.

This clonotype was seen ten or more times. The CDR3 DNA reads TGCGCCAGCAGCTTGGGGGGCAGGGCGAACTATGGCTACACCTTC. This gives the protein CASSLGGRANYGYTF. The gene calls are TRBV5-1 and TRBJ1-2; D is possibly TRBD1 (5 bases). Germline CDR1 and CDR2: SGHRS and YFSETQ. This CDR3 is 15 amino acids long. V was cut by 0 bases and J by 2 bases, with 11 bases left in between. Complete variable domain (other parts from reference TRBV5-1 and TRBJ1-2): KAGVTQTPRYLIKTRGQQVTLSCSPISGHRSVSWYQQTPGQGLQFLFEYFSETQRNKGNFPGRFSGRQFSNSRSEMNVSTLELGDSALYLCASSLGGRANYGYTFGSGTRLTVV.

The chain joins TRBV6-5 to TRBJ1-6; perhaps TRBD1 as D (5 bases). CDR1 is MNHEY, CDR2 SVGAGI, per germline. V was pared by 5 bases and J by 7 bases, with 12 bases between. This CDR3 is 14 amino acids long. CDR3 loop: CASSPGKWNSPLHF. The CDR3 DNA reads TGTGCCAGCAGTCCAGGGAAATGGAATTCACCCCTCCACTTT.

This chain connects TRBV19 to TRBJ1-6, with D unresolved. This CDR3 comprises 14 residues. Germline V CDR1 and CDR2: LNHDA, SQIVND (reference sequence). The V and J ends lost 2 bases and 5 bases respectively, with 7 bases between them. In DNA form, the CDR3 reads TGTGCCAGTAGTATACCCAGGAATAATTCACCCCTCCACTTT. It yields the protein CASSIPRNNSPLHF.

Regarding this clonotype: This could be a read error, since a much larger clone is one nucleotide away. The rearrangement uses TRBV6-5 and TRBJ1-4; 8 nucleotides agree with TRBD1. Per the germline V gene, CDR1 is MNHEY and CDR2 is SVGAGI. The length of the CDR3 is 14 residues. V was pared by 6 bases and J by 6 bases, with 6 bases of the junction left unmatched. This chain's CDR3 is CASSPRGRDEKLFF. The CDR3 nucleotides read TGTGCCAGCAGCCCCAGGGGGCGGGATGAAAAACTGTTTTTT.

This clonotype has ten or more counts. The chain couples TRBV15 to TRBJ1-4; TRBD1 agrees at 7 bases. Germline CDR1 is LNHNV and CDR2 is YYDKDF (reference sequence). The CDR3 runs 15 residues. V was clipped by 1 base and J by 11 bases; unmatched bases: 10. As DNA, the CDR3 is TGTGCCACCAGCAGAGCAGACAGGGCGGCCCAGAAACTGTTTTTT. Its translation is CATSRADRAAQKLFF.

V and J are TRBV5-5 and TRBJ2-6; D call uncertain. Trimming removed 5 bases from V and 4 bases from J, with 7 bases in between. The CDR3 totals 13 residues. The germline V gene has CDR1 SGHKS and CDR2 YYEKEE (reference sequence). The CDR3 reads CASSSEGANVLTF. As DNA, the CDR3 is TGTGCCAGCAGTTCCGAGGGGGCCAACGTCCTGACTTTC.

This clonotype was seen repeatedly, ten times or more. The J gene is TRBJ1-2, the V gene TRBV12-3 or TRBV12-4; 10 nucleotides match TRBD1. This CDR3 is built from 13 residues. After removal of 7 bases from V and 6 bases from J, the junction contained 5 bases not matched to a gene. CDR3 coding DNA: TGTGCCAGCATCCTGACAGGGGGCGATGGCTACACCTTC. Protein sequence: CASILTGGDGYTF.

CDR3 DNA sequence: TGCAGTGCTAGACTACTAGCGGGGGGGGGTCAGATACCGCAGTATTTT. It specifies CSARLLAGGGQIPQYF. This chain connects TRBV20-1 to TRBJ2-3, with 13 bases identical to TRBD2. Germline CDR1 DFQATT, CDR2 SNEGSKA (reference sequence). J gave up 10 bases and V 2 bases, and 12 bases lay outside the gene matches. CDR3 length equals 16 residues.

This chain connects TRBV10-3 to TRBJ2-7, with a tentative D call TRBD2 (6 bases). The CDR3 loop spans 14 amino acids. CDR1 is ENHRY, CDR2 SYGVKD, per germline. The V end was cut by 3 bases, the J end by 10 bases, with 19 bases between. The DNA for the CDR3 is TGTGCCATCAGTGATTGGGCGGGAAAGGAACGTCAGTACTTC. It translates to CAISDWAGKERQYF.

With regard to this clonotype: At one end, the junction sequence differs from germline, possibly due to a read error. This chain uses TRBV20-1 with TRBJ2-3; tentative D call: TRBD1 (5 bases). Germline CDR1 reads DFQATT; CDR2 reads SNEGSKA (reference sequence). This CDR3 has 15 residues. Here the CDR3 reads CSARDHPRATDTRYF. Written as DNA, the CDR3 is TGCAGTGCTAGAGATCACCCCAGGGCCACAGATACGCGGTATTTT.

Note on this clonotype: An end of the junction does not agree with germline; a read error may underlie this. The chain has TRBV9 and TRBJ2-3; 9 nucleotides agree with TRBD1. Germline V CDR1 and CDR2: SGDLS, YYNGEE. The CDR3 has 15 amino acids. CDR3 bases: TGTGCCAGCAGCGTAGCTACAGGGGGCGCAGATACGCAGTGTTTT. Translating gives CASSVATGGADTQCF.

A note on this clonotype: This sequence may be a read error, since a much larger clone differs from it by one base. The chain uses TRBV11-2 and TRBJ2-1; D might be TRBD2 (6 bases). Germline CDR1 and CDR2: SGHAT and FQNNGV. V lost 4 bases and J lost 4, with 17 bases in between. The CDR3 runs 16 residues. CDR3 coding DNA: TGTGCCAGCAGCTCAGATTTTAGCGGATCATACAATGAGCAGTTCTTC. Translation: CASSSDFSGSYNEQFF.

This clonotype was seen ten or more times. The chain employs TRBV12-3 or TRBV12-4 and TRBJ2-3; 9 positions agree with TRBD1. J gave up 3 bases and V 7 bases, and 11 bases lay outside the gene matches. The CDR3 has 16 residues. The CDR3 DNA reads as TGTGCCAGCACCCACCTCTTGGGACAGGGAACAGATACGCAGTATTTT. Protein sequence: CASTHLLGQGTDTQYF.

DNA for the CDR3: TGTGCCAGCAGCGGCCGCGGACAGGGGGCGGTGGGCTACACCTTC. Translating gives CASSGRGQGAVGYTF. The chain recombines TRBV5-6 with TRBJ1-2; 11 nucleotides agree with TRBD1. The V and J ends lost 4 bases and 8 bases, in that order; junction bases with no gene match: 10. CDR3 size: 15 residues. Germline V gene sequence: CDR1 SGHDT, CDR2 YYEEEE.

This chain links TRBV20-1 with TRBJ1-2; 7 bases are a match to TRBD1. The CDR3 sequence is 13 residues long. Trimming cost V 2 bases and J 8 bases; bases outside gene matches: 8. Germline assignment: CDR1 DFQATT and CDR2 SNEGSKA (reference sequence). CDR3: CSARRDSEYGYTF. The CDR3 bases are TGCAGTGCTAGAAGGGACAGTGAGTACGGCTACACCTTC.

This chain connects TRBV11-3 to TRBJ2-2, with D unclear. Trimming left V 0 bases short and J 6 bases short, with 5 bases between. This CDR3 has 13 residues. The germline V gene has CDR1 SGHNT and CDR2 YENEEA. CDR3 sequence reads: CASSLDLSGELFF. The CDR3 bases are TGTGCCAGCAGCTTAGATCTGTCCGGGGAGCTGTTTTTT. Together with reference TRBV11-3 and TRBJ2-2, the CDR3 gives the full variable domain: EAGVVQSPRYKIIEKKQPVAFWCNPISGHNTLYWYLQNLGQGPELLIRYENEEAVDDSQLPKDRFSAERLKGVDSTLKIQPAELGDSAVYLCASSLDLSGELFFGEGSRLTVL.

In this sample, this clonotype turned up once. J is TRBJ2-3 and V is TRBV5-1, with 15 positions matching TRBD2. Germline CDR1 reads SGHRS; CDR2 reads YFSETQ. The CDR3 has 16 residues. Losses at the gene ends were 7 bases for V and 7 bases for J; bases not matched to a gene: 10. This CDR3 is CASRSGTSGRKNTQYF. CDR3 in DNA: TGCGCCAGCCGCTCCGGGACTAGCGGGAGGAAAAATACGCAGTATTTT.

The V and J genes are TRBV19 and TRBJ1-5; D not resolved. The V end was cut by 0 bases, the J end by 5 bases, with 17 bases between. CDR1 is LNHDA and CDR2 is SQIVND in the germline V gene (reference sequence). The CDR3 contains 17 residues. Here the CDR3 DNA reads TGTGCCAGTAGTATAGATAAGGTGACAAGGATCCATCAGCCCCAGCATTTT. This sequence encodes CASSIDKVTRIHQPQHF.

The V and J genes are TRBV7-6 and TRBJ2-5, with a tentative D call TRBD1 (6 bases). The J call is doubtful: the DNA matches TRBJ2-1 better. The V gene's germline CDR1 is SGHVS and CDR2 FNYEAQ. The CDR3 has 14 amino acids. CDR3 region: CASSLGAAVGPQFF. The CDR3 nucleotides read TGTGCCAGCAGCTTGGGGGCCGCAGTGGGGCCCCAGTTCTTC.

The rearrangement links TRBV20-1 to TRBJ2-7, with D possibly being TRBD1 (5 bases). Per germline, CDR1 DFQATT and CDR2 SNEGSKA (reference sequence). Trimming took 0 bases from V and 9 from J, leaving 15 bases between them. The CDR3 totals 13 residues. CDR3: CSARESGLDRQYF. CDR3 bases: TGCAGTGCTAGAGAAAGTGGGCTCGACAGGCAGTACTTC.

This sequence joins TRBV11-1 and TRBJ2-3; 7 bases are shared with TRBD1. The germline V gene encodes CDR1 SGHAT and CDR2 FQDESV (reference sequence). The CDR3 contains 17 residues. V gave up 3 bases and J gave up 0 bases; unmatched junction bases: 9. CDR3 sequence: CASSLAGTAFSTDTQYF. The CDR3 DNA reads TGTGCCAGCAGCTTGGCCGGGACAGCGTTTAGCACAGATACGCAGTATTTT.

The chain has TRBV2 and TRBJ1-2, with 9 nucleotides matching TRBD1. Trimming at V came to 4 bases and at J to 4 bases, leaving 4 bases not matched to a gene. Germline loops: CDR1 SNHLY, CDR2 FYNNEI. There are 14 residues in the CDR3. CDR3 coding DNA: TGTGCCAGCAGTGCCGGGACAGGGAGCTATGGCTACACCTTC. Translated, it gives CASSAGTGSYGYTF.

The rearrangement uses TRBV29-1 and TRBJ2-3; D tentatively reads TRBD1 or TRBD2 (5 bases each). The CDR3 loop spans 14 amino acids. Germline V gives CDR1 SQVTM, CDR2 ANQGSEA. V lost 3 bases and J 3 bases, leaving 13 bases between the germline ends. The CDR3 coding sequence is TGCAGCGTTGAGATATGGGACGGTACAGATACGCAGTATTTT. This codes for CSVEIWDGTDTQYF.

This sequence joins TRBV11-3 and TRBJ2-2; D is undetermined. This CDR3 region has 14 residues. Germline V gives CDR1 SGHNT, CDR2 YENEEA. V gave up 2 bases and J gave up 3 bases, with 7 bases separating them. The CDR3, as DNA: TGTGCCAGCAGCTTATCTGGGGACACCGGGGAGCTGTTTTTT. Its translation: CASSLSGDTGELFF.

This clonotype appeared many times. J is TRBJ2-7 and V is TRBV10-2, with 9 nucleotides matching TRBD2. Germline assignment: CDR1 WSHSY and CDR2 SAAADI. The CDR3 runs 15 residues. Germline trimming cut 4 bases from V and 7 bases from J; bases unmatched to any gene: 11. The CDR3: CASSGTSGFPREQYF. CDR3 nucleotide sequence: TGCGCCAGCAGTGGTACTAGCGGGTTCCCTAGAGAGCAGTACTTC.

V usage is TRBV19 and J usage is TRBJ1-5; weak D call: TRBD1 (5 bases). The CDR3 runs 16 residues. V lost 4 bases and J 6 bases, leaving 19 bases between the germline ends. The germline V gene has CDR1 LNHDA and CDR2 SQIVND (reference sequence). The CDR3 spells CASSKGALGYSQPQHF. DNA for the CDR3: TGTGCCAGTAGTAAAGGGGCCCTAGGTTATAGTCAGCCCCAGCATTTT.